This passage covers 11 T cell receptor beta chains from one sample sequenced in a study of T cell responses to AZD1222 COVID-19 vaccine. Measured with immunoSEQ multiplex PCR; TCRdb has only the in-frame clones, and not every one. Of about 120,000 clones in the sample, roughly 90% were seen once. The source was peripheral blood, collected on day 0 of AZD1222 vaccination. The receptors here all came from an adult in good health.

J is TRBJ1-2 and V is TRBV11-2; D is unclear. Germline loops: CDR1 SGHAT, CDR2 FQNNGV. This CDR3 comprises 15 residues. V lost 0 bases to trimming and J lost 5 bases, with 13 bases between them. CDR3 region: CASSLDLMSGYGYTF. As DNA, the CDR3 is TGTGCCAGCAGCTTAGATTTAATGAGCGGTTATGGCTACACCTTC.

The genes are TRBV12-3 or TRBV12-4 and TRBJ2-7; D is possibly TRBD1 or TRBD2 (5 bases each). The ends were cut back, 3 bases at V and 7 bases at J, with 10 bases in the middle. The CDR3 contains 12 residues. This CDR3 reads CASSFGGPEQYF. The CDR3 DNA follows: TGTGCCAGCAGTTTTGGGGGACCGGAGCAGTACTTC.

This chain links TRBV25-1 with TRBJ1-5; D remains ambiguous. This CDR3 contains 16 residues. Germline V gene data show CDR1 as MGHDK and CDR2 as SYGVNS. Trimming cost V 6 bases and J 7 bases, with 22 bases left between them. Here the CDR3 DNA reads TGTGCCAGCAGACACTCATTTAATTTTGACCGACAGCCCCAGCATTTT. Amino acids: CASRHSFNFDRQPQHF.

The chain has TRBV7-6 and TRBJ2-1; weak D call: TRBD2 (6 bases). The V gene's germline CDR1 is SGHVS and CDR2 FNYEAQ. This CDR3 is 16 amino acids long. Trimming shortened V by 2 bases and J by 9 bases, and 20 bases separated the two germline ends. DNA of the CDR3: TGTGCCAGCAGCTTACAACGGGAGACCCACCGCGGTGAGCAGTTCTTC. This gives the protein CASSLQRETHRGEQFF.

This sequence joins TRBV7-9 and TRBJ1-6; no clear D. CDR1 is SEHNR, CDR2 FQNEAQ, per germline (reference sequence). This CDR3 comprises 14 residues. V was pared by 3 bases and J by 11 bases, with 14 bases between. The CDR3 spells CASSLVLGVTPLHF. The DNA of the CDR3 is TGTGCCAGCAGCTTGGTACTCGGCGTTACACCCCTCCACTTT.

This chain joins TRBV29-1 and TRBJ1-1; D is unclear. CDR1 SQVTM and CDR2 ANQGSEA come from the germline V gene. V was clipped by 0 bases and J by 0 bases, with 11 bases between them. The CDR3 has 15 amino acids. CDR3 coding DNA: TGCAGCGTTGAAGATGATCGAACTGTGAACACTGAAGCTTTCTTT. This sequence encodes CSVEDDRTVNTEAFF.

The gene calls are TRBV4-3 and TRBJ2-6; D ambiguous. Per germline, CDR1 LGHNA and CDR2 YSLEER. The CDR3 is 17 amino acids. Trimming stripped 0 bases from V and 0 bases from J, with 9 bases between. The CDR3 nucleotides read TGCGCCAGCAGCCAAGATCGAGACGGCTCTGGGGCCAACGTCCTGACTTTC. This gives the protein CASSQDRDGSGANVLTF.

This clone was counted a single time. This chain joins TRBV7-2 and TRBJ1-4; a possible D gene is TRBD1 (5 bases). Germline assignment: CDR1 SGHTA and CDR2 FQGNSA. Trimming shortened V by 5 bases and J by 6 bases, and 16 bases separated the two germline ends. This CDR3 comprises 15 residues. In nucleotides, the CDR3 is TGTGCCAGCAGCACCGGACAAGTCGGGGATGAAAAACTGTTTTTT. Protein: CASSTGQVGDEKLFF.

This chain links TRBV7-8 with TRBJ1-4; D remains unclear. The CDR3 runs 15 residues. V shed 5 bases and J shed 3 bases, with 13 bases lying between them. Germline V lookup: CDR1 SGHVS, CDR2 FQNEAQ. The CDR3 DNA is TGTGCCAGCAGCCCCAGACTTACCGCTAATGAAAAACTGTTTTTT. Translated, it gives CASSPRLTANEKLFF.

The CDR3 spells CASSLLLGQGNYNEQFF. The CDR3 nucleotides are TGTGCCAGCAGCTTATTACTGGGACAGGGAAATTACAATGAGCAGTTCTTC. This chain joins TRBV7-9 and TRBJ2-1, with 9 bases fitting TRBD1. The CDR3 covers 17 residues. Germline-derived CDR1 and CDR2 are SEHNR and FQNEAQ (reference sequence). V lost 2 bases, J lost 4 bases, and 9 bases stayed unmatched.

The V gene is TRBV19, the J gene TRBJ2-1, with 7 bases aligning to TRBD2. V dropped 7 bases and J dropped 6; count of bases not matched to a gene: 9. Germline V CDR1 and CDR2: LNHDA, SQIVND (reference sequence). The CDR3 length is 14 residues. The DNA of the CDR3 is TGTGCCAGTAAAGAGGCGGGAGAGGCCAATGAGCAGTTCTTC. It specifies CASKEAGEANEQFF.